The clone carrying this TCR beta chain was found a few times. Its antigen remains unidentified. Unique molecular identifiers were affixed to single, distinct cDNA molecules. TCRdb passed the 5' RACE reads through MiXCR, listing each CDR3 protein once. The sample lists some 40,000 distinct CDR3 sequences, around 3.9% occurring once. These data originate in a study of early T cells in non-severe SARS-CoV-2 infection. Turning to the study itself: The study sequenced bulk RNA from unsorted whole blood, with chains unpaired.

The CDR3 sequence is 14 residues long. Per the germline V gene, CDR1 is MNHEY and CDR2 is SVGAGI. The V segment lost 6 bases and the J segment 3 bases; nucleotides outside the gene matches: 4. Study-wide points: Matches to VDJdb favored anti-spike CD8 responses and missed private and CD4 specificities.

The clonotype comes from an adult who was a healthcare worker with PCR-confirmed SARS-CoV-2 infection or an uninfected control (not recorded which). What was sequenced was whole blood. This chain connects TRBV6-5 to TRBJ2-3; 9 bases align to TRBD2. DNA of the CDR3: TGTGCCAGCAGGCCTCTAGCGGGGACAGATACGCAGTATTTT. Protein: CASRPLAGTDTQYF.